This T cell receptor (beta chain) emerged from a study of T cell responses to AZD1222 COVID-19 vaccine. Study overall: Doses given second, at about 4 or about 12 weeks, were pooled. Study-wide findings and caveats: At baseline, seropositivity was found in only six or seven AZD1222 recipients. Clonal diversity was possibly underestimated, and the donors were mostly white British, with more females. Across the whole spike, CD4 TCRs peaked at regions 160-218 and 743-854.

Note on this clone: Its specificity is unknown.

The germline V gene has CDR1 SEHNR and CDR2 FQNEAQ (reference sequence). V was trimmed by 5 bases and J by 4 bases, leaving 17 bases between them. The CDR3 sequence is 15 residues long. The table came from immunoSEQ multiplex PCR; TCRdb's copy has only in-frame clones and leaves some out. The top ten clones hold 2.4% of a sample with about 120,000 clones, approximately 91% of them seen once. The chain links TRBV7-9 to TRBJ1-2, with D possibly matching TRBD1 (6 bases). This receptor was taken from an adult in good health. The material was peripheral blood, obtained on day 0 of AZD1222 vaccination. CDR3 amino acids: CASSPQGRFGYGYTF. The CDR3, as DNA: TGTGCCAGCAGCCCTCAGGGGCGTTTTGGCTATGGCTACACCTTC. Variable domain in full (rest from reference TRBV7-9 and TRBJ1-2): DTGVSQNPRHKITKRGQNVTFRCDPISEHNRLYWYRQTLGQGPEFLTYFQNEAQLEKSRLLSDRFSAERPKGSFSTLEIQRTEQGDSAMYLCASSPQGRFGYGYTFGSGTRLTVV.